This T cell receptor (beta chain) was recorded in a study of regulatory T cells in long-lasting Graves disease. Study in general: New Graves' disease cases had less than 3 months of antithyroid drugs. Study-level results: Thyroid tissue was not studied; only peripheral blood was.

Per germline, CDR1 MNHNS and CDR2 SASEGT. The CDR3 runs 13 residues. V lost 8 bases to trimming and J lost 1 base, with 8 bases between them. CDR3 regions were amplified by Arm-PCR using iRepertoire HTBI primers to build TCR beta libraries. TCRdb called the multiplex PCR reads again in MiXCR, with one record for every CDR3 protein. The table has approximately 560,000 distinct CDR3 sequences, more than 15% seen once. Notes on this clonotype: What it recognizes is unknown.

As for time point: newly diagnosed GD, antithyroid drugs for less than 3 months. With RNA extracted from PBMCs as input, the TCR library was made. Patients met American Thyroid Association criteria for Graves' disease. The data were also submitted as part of a second study, on T cells in Graves' hyperthyroidism and ophthalmopathy. That report adds: The HTBI primer set served for first-round RT-PCR of the TCR CDR3.

This TCR was recovered from a man aged 18 to 30 with Graves disease. The chain links TRBV6-1 to TRBJ2-2; D gene ambiguous. Material: peripheral blood mononuclear cells (PBMCs), obtained at new diagnosis, from a patient treated with antithyroid drugs. The CDR3 protein is CASPTLNTGELFF. CDR3 DNA: TGTGCCAGCCCGACGTTGAACACCGGGGAGCTGTTTTTT.